A single sample is the source of the 14 T cell receptor beta chains below, sequenced in a study of blood T cell repertoires in COVID-19. Data came from immunoSEQ multiplex PCR; TCRdb stores just in-frame clones and leaves some out. The repertoire holds 50,000 or so clones, with around 85% as singletons. The sample was peripheral blood. All receptors come from a human donor in a cohort sampled during active COVID-19.

The J gene is TRBJ1-2, the V gene TRBV3-1 (or the pseudogene TRBV3-2); D remains ambiguous. Germline-derived CDR1 and CDR2 are LGHDT and YNNKEL (reference sequence). Trimming shortened V by 0 bases and J by 5 bases, and 13 bases separated the two germline ends. The CDR3 sequence is 15 residues long. For the CDR3, the DNA is TGTGCCAGCAGCCAAGAGAGGGTAGCAAATTATGGCTACACCTTC. It is translated as CASSQERVANYGYTF.

This sequence joins TRBV7-8 and TRBJ2-1, with 9 bases matching TRBD1. This CDR3 has 13 residues. The V gene end was trimmed by 1 base and the J gene end by 10 bases; junction bases not matched to a gene: 2. Germline V gives CDR1 SGHVS, CDR2 FQNEAQ. Written as DNA, the CDR3 is TGTGCCAGCAGCTTAGGGACAGGGGTCGAGCAGTTCTTC. Translating it yields CASSLGTGVEQFF.

CDR3 DNA sequence: TGTGCCAGCACACGGGATAGCAATCAGCCCCAGCATTTT. Residues: CASTRDSNQPQHF. V usage is TRBV6-5 and J usage is TRBJ1-5; D gene uncertain. From germline, CDR1 is MNHEY and CDR2 SVGAGI. This CDR3 spans 13 amino acids. The germline V and J ends were trimmed by 7 bases and 0 bases, with 7 bases remaining between them.

The J gene is TRBJ1-5, the V gene TRBV28, with 8 bases lining up with TRBD1. CDR1 and CDR2 from the germline V gene are MDHEN and SYDVKM. The V gene end was trimmed by 5 bases and the J gene end by 4 bases; junction bases not matched to a gene: 7. The CDR3 covers 15 residues. For the CDR3, the DNA is TGTGCCAGCAGTCCCGGGACAGGAGGTAATCAGCCCCAGCATTTT. Its protein is CASSPGTGGNQPQHF.

The chain employs TRBV15 and TRBJ1-2; tentative D call: TRBD1 (5 bases). The germline V gene has CDR1 LNHNV and CDR2 YYDKDF (reference sequence). Trimming left V 0 bases short and J 5 bases short, with 10 bases between. The CDR3 has 14 residues. The CDR3 bases are TGTGCCACCAGCAGAGAGCGGACAAATTATGGCTACACCTTC. Protein product: CATSRERTNYGYTF.

J is TRBJ1-1 and V is TRBV29-1; 9 bases fit TRBD1. Germline V gene sequence: CDR1 SQVTM, CDR2 ANQGSEA. The trim removed 7 bases at V and 0 bases at J, leaving 12 bases unmatched. The CDR3 spans 16 residues. CDR3 bases: TGCAGCGCGTTTTCCGCTGGACAGGGGATGAACACTGAAGCTTTCTTT. Encoded protein: CSAFSAGQGMNTEAFF. Using reference TRBV29-1 and TRBJ1-1 for the parts outside the CDR3, the full variable domain is SAVISQKPSRDICQRGTSLTIQCQVDSQVTMMFWYRQQPGQSLTLIATANQGSEATYESGFVIDKFPISRPNLTFSTLTVSNMSPEDSSIYLCSAFSAGQGMNTEAFFGQGTRLTVV.

CDR3 loop: CASSQVTREGNTIYF. Written as DNA, the CDR3 is TGTGCCAGCAGCCAAGTCACGAGGGAGGGAAACACCATATATTTT. The chain is built from TRBV3-1 (or the pseudogene TRBV3-2) and TRBJ1-3; the D is unclear. This CDR3 comprises 15 residues. Germline-derived CDR1 and CDR2 are LGHDT and YNNKEL (reference sequence). The ends were cut back, 1 base at V and 4 bases at J, with 11 bases in the middle.

This rearrangement joins TRBV28 to TRBJ1-1; D unresolved. The CDR3 covers 11 residues. Germline CDR1 reads MDHEN; CDR2 reads SYDVKM. V was shortened by 10 bases and J by 3 bases, with 9 bases between the two germline ends. This chain's CDR3 is CATGRDTEAFF. CDR3 DNA: TGTGCCACCGGGAGGGACACTGAAGCTTTCTTT.

This clone was recorded many times. This sequence joins TRBV5-1 and TRBJ2-7; D gene uncertain. The CDR3 covers 15 residues. Germline V gene sequence: CDR1 SGHRS, CDR2 YFSETQ. V was cut by 2 bases and J by 4 bases, with 16 bases left in between. DNA of the CDR3: TGCGCCAGCAGCTTAAGGCCCGACACCCAATACGAGCAGTACTTC. It encodes CASSLRPDTQYEQYF.

V gene TRBV7-8 combines with J gene TRBJ2-3; 7 nucleotides agree with TRBD2. V shed 5 bases and J 0 bases; nucleotides not matched to a gene: 5. The germline V gene encodes CDR1 SGHVS and CDR2 FQNEAQ. The CDR3 loop spans 15 amino acids. The CDR3 coding sequence is TGTGCCAGCAGCCGTCGGGGAGGGAGCACAGATACGCAGTATTTT. Residues: CASSRRGGSTDTQYF.

The rearrangement joins TRBV7-2 to TRBJ1-2, with TRBD1 as a possible D gene (5 bases). Germline V CDR1 and CDR2: SGHTA, FQGNSA. The V end lost 4 bases, the J end lost 5 bases, and 8 bases lay between the germline ends. This CDR3 region has 12 residues. Here the CDR3 reads CASSSGNYGYTF. The CDR3 nucleotides are TGTGCCAGCAGCTCAGGGAATTATGGCTACACCTTC.

The chain has TRBV7-6 and TRBJ1-4; D gene unclear. Germline-derived CDR1 and CDR2 are SGHVS and FNYEAQ. V shed 3 bases and J shed 7 bases, with 3 bases lying between them. The length of the CDR3 is 11 residues. This chain's CDR3 is CASSFLEKLFF. The CDR3, as DNA: TGTGCCAGCAGCTTTCTTGAAAAACTGTTTTTT.

V usage is TRBV5-1 and J usage is TRBJ2-3; 13 positions agree with TRBD2. CDR1 is SGHRS, CDR2 YFSETQ, per germline. After removal of 1 base from V and 3 bases from J, the junction contained 5 bases not matched to a gene. The CDR3 is 17 residues long. CDR3 nucleotides: TGCGCCAGCAGCTTGCTCGGGACTAGCGGGGTAACAGATACGCAGTATTTT. Translated, it gives CASSLLGTSGVTDTQYF.

The chain recombines TRBV5-1 with TRBJ2-5, with D maybe TRBD1 (5 bases). Germline CDR1 reads SGHRS; CDR2 reads YFSETQ. The CDR3 has 14 residues. Between the trimmed V and J ends, which lost 2 bases and 4 bases, there was a span of 12 bases. The CDR3 here is CASSLPGQTETQYF. CDR3 DNA sequence: TGCGCCAGCAGCTTACCTGGACAAACAGAGACCCAGTACTTC. Based on the CDR3 plus reference TRBV5-1 and TRBJ2-5, the full variable domain is KAGVTQTPRYLIKTRGQQVTLSCSPISGHRSVSWYQQTPGQGLQFLFEYFSETQRNKGNFPGRFSGRQFSNSRSEMNVSTLELGDSALYLCASSLPGQTETQYFGPGTRLLVL.